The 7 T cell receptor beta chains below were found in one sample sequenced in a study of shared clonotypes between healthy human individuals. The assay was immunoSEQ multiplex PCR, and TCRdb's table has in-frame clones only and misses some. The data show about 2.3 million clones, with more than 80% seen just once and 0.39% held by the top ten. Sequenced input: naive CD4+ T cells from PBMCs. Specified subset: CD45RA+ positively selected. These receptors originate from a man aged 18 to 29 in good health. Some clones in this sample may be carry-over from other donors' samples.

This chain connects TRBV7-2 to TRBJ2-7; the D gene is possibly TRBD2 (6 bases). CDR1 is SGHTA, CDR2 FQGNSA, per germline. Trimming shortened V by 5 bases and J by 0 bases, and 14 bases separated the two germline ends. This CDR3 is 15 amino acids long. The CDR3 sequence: CASSVRDWGSYEQYF. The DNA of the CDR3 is TGTGCCAGCAGCGTCCGGGACTGGGGCTCCTACGAGCAGTACTTC.

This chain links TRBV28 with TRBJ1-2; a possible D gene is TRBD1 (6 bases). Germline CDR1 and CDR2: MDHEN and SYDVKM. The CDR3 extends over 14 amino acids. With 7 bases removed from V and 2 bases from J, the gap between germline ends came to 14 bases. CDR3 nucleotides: TGTGCCAGCACCGCGCTGGGGGGCAACTATGGCTACACCTTC. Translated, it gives CASTALGGNYGYTF.

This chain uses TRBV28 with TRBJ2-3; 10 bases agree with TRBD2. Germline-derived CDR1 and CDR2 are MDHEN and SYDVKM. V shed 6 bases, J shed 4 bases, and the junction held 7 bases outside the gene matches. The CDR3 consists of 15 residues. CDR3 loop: CASSLSLAGPDTQYF. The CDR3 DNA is TGTGCCAGCAGCCTATCACTAGCGGGGCCAGATACGCAGTATTTT.

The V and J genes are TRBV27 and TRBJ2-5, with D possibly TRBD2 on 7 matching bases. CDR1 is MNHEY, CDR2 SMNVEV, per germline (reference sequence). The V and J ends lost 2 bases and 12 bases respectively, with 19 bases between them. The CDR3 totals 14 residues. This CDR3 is CASSLRRGATKEYF. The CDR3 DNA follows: TGTGCCAGCAGTTTACGACGGGGGGCCACAAAAGAGTACTTC.

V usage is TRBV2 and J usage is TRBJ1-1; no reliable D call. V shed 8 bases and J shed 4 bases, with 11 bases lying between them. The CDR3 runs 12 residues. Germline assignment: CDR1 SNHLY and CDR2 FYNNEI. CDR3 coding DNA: TGTGCCAGCCGTGGCCCAAGCACTGAAGCTTTCTTT. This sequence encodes CASRGPSTEAFF. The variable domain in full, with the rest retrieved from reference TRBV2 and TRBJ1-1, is EPEVTQTPSHQVTQMGQEVILRCVPISNHLYFYWYRQILGQKVEFLVSFYNNEISEKSEIFDDQFSVERPDGSNFTLKIRSTKLEDSAMYFCASRGPSTEAFFGQGTRLTVV.

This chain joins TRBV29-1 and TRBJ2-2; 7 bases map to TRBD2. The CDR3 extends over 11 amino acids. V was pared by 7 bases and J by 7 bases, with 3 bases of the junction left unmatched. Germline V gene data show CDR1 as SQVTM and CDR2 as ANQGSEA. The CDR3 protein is CSAREGGELFF. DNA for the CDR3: TGCAGCGCGAGGGAGGGCGGGGAGCTGTTTTTT.

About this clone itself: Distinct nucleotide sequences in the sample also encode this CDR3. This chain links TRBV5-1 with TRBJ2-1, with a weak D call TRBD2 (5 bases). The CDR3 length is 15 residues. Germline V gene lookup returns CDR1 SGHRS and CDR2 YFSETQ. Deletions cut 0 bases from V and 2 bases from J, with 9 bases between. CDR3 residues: CASSLVAGAYNEQFF. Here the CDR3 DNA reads TGCGCCAGCAGCTTGGTGGCGGGCGCCTACAATGAGCAGTTCTTC.